Below are 8 T cell receptor beta chains sequenced from a single sample in a study of T cell clones after liver transplantation. Generated by immunoSEQ multiplex PCR, the TCRdb table keeps only in-frame clones and is missing some. The sample has 18,000 or so clones; 80% to 90% are singletons. The sample was CD8+ T cells from blood, taken around 45 months after liver transplant. The receptor source for this set is a human patient who received a liver transplant. Some T cells may have come from the graft donor.

This chain joins TRBV9 and TRBJ2-2; no firm D call. Germline loops: CDR1 SGDLS, CDR2 YYNGEE. This CDR3 has 12 amino acids. Trimming stripped 2 bases from V and 7 bases from J, with 6 bases between. Here the CDR3 DNA reads TGTGCCAGCAGCGTCCGAAGCGGGGAGCTGTTTTTT. Translation: CASSVRSGELFF. Drawing the rest from reference TRBV9 and TRBJ2-2, the complete variable domain is DSGVTQTPKHLITATGQRVTLRCSPRSGDLSVYWYQQSLDQGLQFLIQYYNGEERAKGNILERFSAQQFPDLHSELNLSSLELGDSALYFCASSVRSGELFFGEGSRLTVL.

This CDR3 is CASSPPVAGVPDTQYF. Here the CDR3 DNA reads TGTGCCAGCAGCCCGCCCGTGGCGGGAGTTCCAGATACGCAGTATTTT. This chain uses TRBV5-5 with TRBJ2-3; 7 bases map to TRBD2. With V trimmed by 4 bases and J by 4 bases, 12 bases remained unmatched. Germline loops: CDR1 SGHKS, CDR2 YYEKEE (reference sequence). CDR3 length equals 16 residues. The complete variable domain, with remaining parts taken from reference TRBV5-5 and TRBJ2-3, reads DAGVTQSPTHLIKTRGQQVTLRCSPISGHKSVSWYQQVLGQGPQFIFQYYEKEERGRGNFPDRFSARQFPNYSSELNVNALLLGDSALYLCASSPPVAGVPDTQYFGPGTRLTVL.

This chain joins TRBV11-2 and TRBJ1-1; a possible D gene is TRBD1 (5 bases). The CDR3 is 16 amino acids. Between the trimmed V and J ends, which lost 5 bases and 4 bases, there was a span of 20 bases. Germline CDR1 reads SGHAT; CDR2 reads FQNNGV. The CDR3 region has the DNA TGTGCCAGCAGCCCAACCTCGGGGGAAAAGGGCACTGAAGCTTTCTTT. It yields the protein CASSPTSGEKGTEAFF.

The CDR3 here is CAISVGAGDPGYNEQFF. DNA of the CDR3: TGTGCCATCAGTGTAGGGGCCGGAGACCCTGGGTACAATGAGCAGTTCTTC. The rearrangement joins TRBV10-3 to TRBJ2-1; possibly TRBD1 for D (5 bases). Between the trimmed V and J ends, which lost 4 bases and 4 bases, there was a span of 20 bases. Germline CDR1 reads ENHRY; CDR2 reads SYGVKD. The CDR3 sequence is 17 residues long.

This chain joins TRBV15 and TRBJ2-7; perhaps TRBD2 as D (6 bases). Germline CDR1 is LNHNV and CDR2 is YYDKDF (reference sequence). The germline V and J ends were trimmed by 3 bases and 5 bases, with 20 bases remaining between them. The CDR3 totals 16 residues. The CDR3 region is CATSSFLAVAENEQYF. The CDR3 coding sequence is TGTGCCACCAGCAGTTTTTTAGCGGTCGCCGAAAACGAGCAGTACTTC.

The rearrangement joins TRBV29-1 to TRBJ1-3; TRBD1 might be the D (5 bases). CDR1 is SQVTM, CDR2 ANQGSEA, per germline. The CDR3 consists of 16 residues. V lost 4 bases and J lost 2, with 18 bases in between. The chain's CDR3 is CSVASHFGTTGNTIYF. CDR3 nucleotide sequence: TGCAGCGTTGCGAGCCACTTTGGGACGACTGGAAACACCATATATTTT.

The rearrangement joins TRBV4-3 to TRBJ2-5; a possible D gene is TRBD2 (6 bases). Trimming stripped 1 base from V and 2 bases from J, with 14 bases between. The germline V gene encodes CDR1 LGHNA and CDR2 YSLEER. This CDR3 comprises 16 residues. The CDR3 nucleotides are TGCGCCAGCAGCCAAGCCTCCGCGGGGTTTCAAGAGACCCAGTACTTC. It yields the protein CASSQASAGFQETQYF.

About this clone itself: Distinct nucleotide sequences in the sample also encode this CDR3. The chain combines TRBV5-1 with TRBJ2-1, with 9 nucleotides matching TRBD2. Germline V CDR1 and CDR2: SGHRS, YFSETQ. V lost 5 bases to trimming and J lost 4 bases; unmatched junction nucleotides: 4. The CDR3 extends over 14 amino acids. The CDR3 sequence is CASSSGGTYNEQFF. The CDR3 bases are TGCGCCAGCAGTAGCGGGGGAACATACAATGAGCAGTTCTTC.